The 4 T cell receptor beta chains presented below share a single source sample, sequenced in a study of blood T cell repertoires in COVID-19. The data were produced by immunoSEQ multiplex PCR, yet TCRdb's version contains in-frame clones alone and is incomplete. The sample holds 95,000 to 150,000 clones; roughly 84% are singletons and the top ten take roughly 3.9%. The sequenced material came from peripheral blood. Source of these receptors: a man aged 55-75 years with acute or convalescent COVID-19.

The chain employs TRBV4-2 and TRBJ2-1; 8 bases are shared with TRBD2. CDR3 length: 15 amino acids. Germline CDR1 is LGHNA and CDR2 is YNFKEQ. Trimming took 0 bases from V and 9 from J; bases not matched to a gene: 7. CDR3 amino acids: CASSQEGAREGEQFF. In DNA, the CDR3 is TGTGCCAGCAGCCAAGAGGGAGCCCGGGAGGGTGAGCAGTTCTTC.

V and J are TRBV19 and TRBJ1-1; 9 nucleotides match TRBD1. Looked up from germline, CDR1 is LNHDA and CDR2 is SQIVND (reference sequence). The CDR3 covers 16 residues. Trimming at V came to 7 bases and at J to 1 base, leaving 10 bases not matched to a gene. CDR3 nucleotides: TGTGCCAGTATGGACAGGGGAACCGGTTGGAACACTGAAGCTTTCTTT. Translation gives CASMDRGTGWNTEAFF. Based on the CDR3 plus reference TRBV19 and TRBJ1-1, the full variable domain is DGGITQSPKYLFRKEGQNVTLSCEQNLNHDAMYWYRQDPGQGLRLIYYSQIVNDFQKGDIAEGYSVSREKKESFPLTVTSAQKNPTAFYLCASMDRGTGWNTEAFFGQGTRLTVV.

V and J are TRBV3-1 (or the pseudogene TRBV3-2) and TRBJ2-7, with a possible D match to TRBD2 (6 bases). The CDR3 spans 17 residues. Deletions cut 5 bases from V and 3 bases from J, with 23 bases between. Germline-derived CDR1 and CDR2 are LGHDT and YNNKEL (reference sequence). The DNA of the CDR3 is TGTGCCAGCAGCTATACTAGCCGGATGGCTAGGGGCTACGAGCAGTACTTC. Its translation is CASSYTSRMARGYEQYF.

The chain joins TRBV6-7 to TRBJ1-1, with D unclear. TRBV6-7 is known as an ORF, though its function is uncertain. The CDR3 covers 17 residues. V was shortened by 2 bases and J by 1 base, with 17 bases between the two germline ends. The CDR3 is CASSYRRARGKNTEAFF. CDR3 coding DNA: TGTGCCAGCAGTTACCGTAGGGCACGAGGGAAGAACACTGAAGCTTTCTTT.